This T cell receptor beta chain was recovered during a study of blood T cell repertoires in COVID-19. V was clipped by 5 bases and J by 4 bases; unmatched bases: 15. Germline CDR1 SGHRS, CDR2 YFSETQ. This CDR3 region has 17 residues. Data came from immunoSEQ multiplex PCR; TCRdb stores just in-frame clones and leaves some out. The table includes over 75,000 clones, around 85% detected once. This clone was picked up one time. This chain connects TRBV5-1 to TRBJ1-2; 9 bases agree with TRBD1. What was sequenced was peripheral blood. The sequence was collected from a man between 65 and 85 years old with acute or convalescent COVID-19. DNA for the CDR3: TGCGCCAGCAGGGGTACACTCGGGACAGGGATAATCTATGGCTACACCTTC. Translating gives CASRGTLGTGIIYGYTF.